The 6 T cell receptor beta chains below come from one sample, sequenced in a study of blood T cell repertoires in COVID-19. TCRdb's table, derived via immunoSEQ multiplex PCR, lists solely in-frame clones and lacks some. Of some 250,000 clones in the sample, 70% to 90% are singletons; the top ten hold roughly 3.3%. The sequenced material came from PBMCs or T cells enriched from blood (not recorded which). The source of these receptors is a woman between 40 and 55 years old with acute COVID-19.

V usage is TRBV19 and J usage is TRBJ2-2, with D perhaps TRBD1 (5 bases). The V gene's germline CDR1 is LNHDA and CDR2 SQIVND (reference sequence). Trimming shortened V by 10 bases and J by 9 bases, and 18 bases separated the two germline ends. The CDR3 spans 13 residues. The CDR3 region is CATSFGTGRELFF. The CDR3 DNA reads TGTGCCACCTCCTTCGGTACAGGCCGGGAGCTGTTTTTT.

The rearrangement uses TRBV5-1 and TRBJ2-1, with 9 bases aligning to TRBD1. CDR3 length: 14 residues. With 5 bases clipped from V and 5 bases from J, the junction kept 5 bases outside the gene matches. Germline V gives CDR1 SGHRS, CDR2 YFSETQ. The CDR3: CASRPGTGNNEQFF. CDR3 bases: TGCGCCAGCAGACCTGGGACAGGGAACAATGAGCAGTTCTTC.

This clone was picked up a small number of times. The CDR3 sequence: CASSFQRMNTEAFF. The CDR3 nucleotides are TGTGCCAGCAGTTTTCAGCGTATGAACACTGAAGCTTTCTTT. The rearrangement uses TRBV27 and TRBJ1-1; D is unclear. Per the germline V gene, CDR1 is MNHEY and CDR2 is SMNVEV (reference sequence). Trimming left V 3 bases short and J 0 bases short, with 8 bases between. The CDR3 sequence is 14 residues long.

This clone is a singleton in its sample. V gene TRBV25-1 combines with J gene TRBJ2-7, with 8 bases aligning to TRBD2. Germline trimming cut 6 bases from V and 7 bases from J; bases unmatched to any gene: 11. CDR3 size: 14 residues. Germline V gives CDR1 MGHDK, CDR2 SYGVNS. The CDR3 region has the DNA TGTGCCAGCAGCCCTCGCGGGAGGTCCGGGGAGCAGTACTTC. The encoded protein is CASSPRGRSGEQYF.

J is TRBJ1-4 and V is TRBV3-1 (or the pseudogene TRBV3-2); TRBD1 matches 9 bases. Germline lookup yields CDR1 LGHDT and CDR2 YNNKEL (reference sequence). This CDR3 spans 15 amino acids. V shed 6 bases, J shed 4 bases, and the junction held 6 bases outside the gene matches. CDR3 region: CASRRTGGRNEKLFF. The CDR3 nucleotides read TGTGCCAGCAGGAGAACAGGGGGCCGTAATGAAAAACTGTTTTTT.

The chain links TRBV28 to TRBJ2-7; 13 nucleotides match TRBD2. Trimming at V came to 4 bases and at J to 0 bases, leaving 0 bases not matched to a gene. The CDR3 has 15 residues. Germline V gene data show CDR1 as MDHEN and CDR2 as SYDVKM. CDR3 in DNA: TGTGCCAGCAGTTGGACTAGCGGGAGCTCCTACGAGCAGTACTTC. Its protein product is CASSWTSGSSYEQYF.